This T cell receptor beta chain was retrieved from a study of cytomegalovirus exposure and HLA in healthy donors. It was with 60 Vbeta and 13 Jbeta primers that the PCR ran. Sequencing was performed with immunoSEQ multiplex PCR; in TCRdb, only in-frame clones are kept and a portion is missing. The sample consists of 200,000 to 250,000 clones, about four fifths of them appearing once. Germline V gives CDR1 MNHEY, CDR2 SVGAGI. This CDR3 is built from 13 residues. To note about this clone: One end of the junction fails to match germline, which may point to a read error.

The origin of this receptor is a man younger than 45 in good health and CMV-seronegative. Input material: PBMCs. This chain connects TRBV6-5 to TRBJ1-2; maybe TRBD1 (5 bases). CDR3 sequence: CAISDDSLYGYTF. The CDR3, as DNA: TGTGCCATCAGTGACGACAGTCTCTATGGCTACACCTTC.